This T cell receptor (beta chain) originates from a study of a mutant IDH1 vaccine in newly diagnosed glioma (dated by TCRdb to about 2021). Study-level background: Vaccination began 4-6 weeks after radiotherapy alone, or alongside temozolomide cycles in the chemotherapy-containing groups. Of the approximately 33 treated patients, about 60% were male and about 38% were female, and the mean age was around 40 years. Prior to enrollment, patients had been given standard therapy consisting of radiotherapy alone, temozolomide alone, or radiochemotherapy with temozolomide, with the combination given to most patients. Visit V12 was the week-35 safety follow-up and visit V13 was the week-47 end of study. Peripheral blood was drawn at six visits: V03 (baseline), V05, V07, V10, V12 and V13. Longitudinal TCRB deep sequencing was performed for fewer than 30 treated patients wherever samples were available for exploratory analyses. Study-wide conclusions, independent of this receptor: No apparent relationship was observed between pseudoprogression and alterations in the top peripheral T cell clonotypes detected by TCRB sequencing. Immune responses induced by the vaccine were seen in 90% to 95% of patients across multiple MHC alleles. The authors stated that sample limitations prevented analyses of patient blood samples from being reproduced. PBMC samples for TCRB deep sequencing were selected based on availability.

At the junction V is shortened by 0 bases and J by 4 bases, with 10 bases in between. As encoded in the germline V gene, CDR1 is LGHNA while CDR2 is YSLEER. The CDR3, from cysteine to phenylalanine, totals 16 residues. The CDR3 DNA has 48 bases and is translated from base 1. The label giving this sample's time point can be read as: week 35, safety follow-up. Every vaccine dose consisted of 300 ug of a 20-mer mutant IDH1 peptide in Montanide, administered subcutaneously together with topical imiquimod. Across visits V03 through V10, patients got a total of eight vaccinations, given in weeks 1, 3, 5, 7, 11, 15, 19 and 23. The donors had newly diagnosed IDH1-mutant astrocytomas of WHO grade 3 or 4 that showed loss of nuclear ATRX. The samples were drawn from NOA16, a multicentre, single-arm, open-label phase I trial in Germany that tested a mutant IDH1 peptide vaccine in humans for the first time. Genomic DNA for TCRB sequencing was isolated from EDTA blood with the DNeasy Blood and Tissue Kit.

The library was produced with the immunoSEQ multiplex PCR assay. Following the manufacturer's protocol, the hsTCRB Kit was used to amplify rearranged TCR beta chain sequences. Sequencing of TCRB libraries was carried out on an Illumina MiSeq. The original pipeline was this. The kit vendor's proprietary platform handled demultiplexing, trimming and gene mapping. The clones in this table, taken by TCRdb from immuneACCESS, are in-frame only. Not every clone is retained; where verified, under half of the shortfall comes from an unresolved V gene, and the cause of the rest is unknown. D and trimming were read from the DNA, whereas the V and J calls and clone size are those reported in that table. In this sample the table shows tens of thousands of clones, approximately 80% of which occur a single time. Together, the top ten hold less than 8.5% of the sample. With respect to this clone: Its cognate antigen has yet to be identified. Base quality data are lacking; no much larger clone is found one base away.

Sequenced material: PBMCs, taken from a glioma patient whose treatment included an IDH1 peptide vaccine. The receptor comes from a woman between 18 and 29 years old with glioma. The rearranged chain carries TRBV4-3 and TRBJ2-6; TRBD2 is perhaps the D gene, given 5 matching bases. For the CDR3, the sequence is CASSQEGGSGANVLTF. The base sequence is TGCGCCAGCAGCCAAGAAGGAGGATCCGGGGCCAACGTCCTGACTTTC.